Listed here are 32 T cell receptor beta chains from one sample, sequenced in a study of neoadjuvant anti-PD-1 for oral cavity cancer. This table comes from immunoSEQ multiplex PCR, and its TCRdb copy is limited to in-frame clones, with some not included. The sample holds around 6,100 clones, under 55% seen once. This sample comprised tumor tissue, obtained before nivolumab (anti-PD-1) treatment. Every receptor here comes from a person aged 40 to 85 with oral cavity squamous cell carcinoma.

This clone was seen more than once but under ten times. The chain uses TRBV5-4 and TRBJ2-2, with TRBD2 as a possible D gene (5 bases). V lost 0 bases, J lost 3 bases, and 9 bases lay in between. Germline V lookup: CDR1 SGHNT, CDR2 YYREEE (reference sequence). This CDR3 has 15 residues. DNA of the CDR3: TGTGCCAGCAGCTTGGAACTAGGTGACACCGGGGAGCTGTTTTTT. Its protein is CASSLELGDTGELFF.

The J gene is TRBJ1-2, the V gene TRBV30; D might be TRBD1 (6 bases). Germline values: CDR1 GTSNPN, CDR2 SVGIG (reference sequence). V was pared by 3 bases and J by 7 bases, with 12 bases between. The CDR3 totals 12 residues. The CDR3, as DNA: TGTGCCTGGAGCGGACAGTCCGGTGGCTACACCTTC. This translates into CAWSGQSGGYTF.

This clone turned up a few times. The chain joins TRBV10-3 to TRBJ2-7, with 8 positions matching TRBD2. Germline loops: CDR1 ENHRY, CDR2 SYGVKD. The CDR3 length is 14 residues. The V gene end was trimmed by 7 bases and the J gene end by 5 bases; junction bases not matched to a gene: 10. Written as DNA, the CDR3 is TGTGCCATCACCCCGGGACTAGGAATCGACGAGCAGTACTTC. The encoded protein is CAITPGLGIDEQYF.

This chain joins TRBV6-5 and TRBJ1-1, with a weak D call TRBD1 (5 bases). The CDR3 spans 14 residues. The germline V gene has CDR1 MNHEY and CDR2 SVGAGI. Trimming left V 4 bases short and J 0 bases short, with 9 bases between. The CDR3 nucleotides are TGTGCCAGCAGTTCACAGGTGCTGAACACTGAAGCTTTCTTT. Its translation is CASSSQVLNTEAFF.

This clone was seen only a few times. This rearrangement joins TRBV7-2 to TRBJ1-5, with a weak D call TRBD1 (6 bases). V lost 1 base and J 6 bases, leaving 7 bases between the germline ends. Germline values: CDR1 SGHTA, CDR2 FQGNSA. The length of the CDR3 is 13 residues. The CDR3 region is CASSLEGVQPQHF. The CDR3 DNA sequence: TGTGCCAGCAGCTTAGAGGGGGTTCAGCCCCAGCATTTT. Full variable domain (remainder filled in from reference TRBV7-2 and TRBJ1-5): GAGVSQSPSNKVTEKGKDVELRCDPISGHTALYWYRQSLGQGLEFLIYFQGNSAPDKSGLPSDRFSAERTGGSVSTLTIQRTQQEDSAVYLCASSLEGVQPQHFGDGTRLSIL.

V gene TRBV5-1 combines with J gene TRBJ1-2, with unresolved D. Germline values: CDR1 SGHRS, CDR2 YFSETQ. With 0 bases removed from V and 8 bases from J, the gap between germline ends came to 20 bases. The CDR3 runs 16 residues. The CDR3 DNA is TGCGCCAGCAGCTTGGACGGGCTTGGGGTTAAAGAGGGCTACACCTTC. This encodes CASSLDGLGVKEGYTF.

This sequence joins TRBV7-2 and TRBJ1-1; D is unresolved. The CDR3 has 13 amino acids. Trimming pared 7 bases from V and 1 base from J, leaving 10 bases between. Germline-derived CDR1 and CDR2 are SGHTA and FQGNSA. CDR3 amino acids: CASTNYRNTEAFF. The CDR3 DNA sequence: TGTGCCAGCACCAATTACAGGAACACTGAAGCTTTCTTT.

This clone was found a few times. The chain uses TRBV10-1 and TRBJ1-1; D gene uncertain. Germline values: CDR1 WNHNN, CDR2 SYGVQD (reference sequence). The CDR3 spans 13 residues. With 2 bases removed from V and 2 bases from J, the gap between germline ends came to 6 bases. The CDR3 region is CASSENRNTEAFF. CDR3 DNA: TGCGCCAGCAGTGAGAACCGAAACACTGAAGCTTTCTTT.

This clone is classed as medium-sized. This chain joins TRBV6-5 and TRBJ1-2, with D possibly matching TRBD1 (5 bases). Trimming took off 5 bases at V and 6 bases at J, with 16 bases between the two ends. The germline V gene encodes CDR1 MNHEY and CDR2 SVGAGI. This CDR3 is 14 amino acids long. CDR3 sequence (DNA): TGTGCCAGCAGTGAATGGGCAGGGAGAGATGGCTACACCTTC. It encodes CASSEWAGRDGYTF.

This clone has more than one count but fewer than ten. The chain couples TRBV5-1 to TRBJ1-2; 10 positions agree with TRBD1. V was clipped by 4 bases and J by 6 bases; unmatched bases: 12. Germline CDR1 and CDR2: SGHRS and YFSETQ. CDR3 size: 16 residues. In nucleotides, the CDR3 is TGCGCCAGCAGCAGACGACAGGGGGCGGGTTTTCATGGCTACACCTTC. Translating it yields CASSRRQGAGFHGYTF. Full variable domain (remainder filled in from reference TRBV5-1 and TRBJ1-2): KAGVTQTPRYLIKTRGQQVTLSCSPISGHRSVSWYQQTPGQGLQFLFEYFSETQRNKGNFPGRFSGRQFSNSRSEMNVSTLELGDSALYLCASSRRQGAGFHGYTFGSGTRLTVV.

The chain is built from TRBV7-9 and TRBJ2-1; D perhaps matches TRBD2 (7 bases). The CDR3 is made up of 17 amino acids. Germline CDR1 and CDR2: SEHNR and FQNEAQ (reference sequence). Deletions cut 2 bases from V and 8 bases from J, with 22 bases between. As DNA, the CDR3 is TGTGCCAGCAGCTTACATGGGCGGGGGCCTGGCGGGGATGAGCAGTTCTTC. Translating it yields CASSLHGRGPGGDEQFF.

This clone was counted a few times. The rearrangement links TRBV5-1 to TRBJ1-2; tentatively, D is TRBD1 (5 bases). The CDR3 sequence is 14 residues long. The germline V gene has CDR1 SGHRS and CDR2 YFSETQ. The V end was cut by 1 base, the J end by 4 bases, with 11 bases between. The CDR3, as DNA: TGCGCCAGCAGCTTGCGCCAGGGCGGCTATGGCTACACCTTC. Translating it yields CASSLRQGGYGYTF.

The gene calls are TRBV5-1 and TRBJ2-5; no firm D call. The germline CDR1 and CDR2 sequences are SGHRS and YFSETQ. Between the trimmed V and J ends, which lost 0 bases and 5 bases, there was a span of 8 bases. CDR3 length equals 13 residues. CDR3 sequence: CASSLEIAETQYF. The CDR3 bases are TGCGCCAGCAGCTTGGAGATTGCGGAGACCCAGTACTTC.

This chain uses TRBV28 with TRBJ2-6; D not resolved. This CDR3 comprises 16 residues. V was clipped by 3 bases and J by 0 bases, with 9 bases between them. Germline CDR1 MDHEN, CDR2 SYDVKM. CDR3 DNA: TGTGCCAGCAGTTTTAATGCCCACTCTGGGGCCAACGTCCTGACTTTC. This codes for CASSFNAHSGANVLTF.

This clone has only a few counts. As DNA, the CDR3 is TGCGCCAGCAGTCCTGGGGACAGGGGGCTTTACGAGCAGTACTTC. This sequence encodes CASSPGDRGLYEQYF. This chain joins TRBV10-1 and TRBJ2-7, with 12 bases lining up with TRBD1. With 5 bases clipped from V and 4 bases from J, the junction kept 6 bases outside the gene matches. The CDR3 has 15 residues. Germline lookup yields CDR1 WNHNN and CDR2 SYGVQD (reference sequence).

The V and J genes are TRBV4-3 and TRBJ2-3; no definite D call. This CDR3 contains 13 residues. Germline-derived CDR1 and CDR2 are LGHNA and YSLEER. With 5 bases removed from V and 5 bases from J, the gap between germline ends came to 11 bases. CDR3 residues: CASSSWAGDTQYF. CDR3 nucleotides: TGCGCCAGCAGCAGCTGGGCCGGAGATACGCAGTATTTT.

The genes are TRBV29-1 and TRBJ2-7; 8 bases are a match to TRBD1. The germline CDR1 and CDR2 sequences are SQVTM and ANQGSEA. With V trimmed by 5 bases and J by 2 bases, 2 bases remained unmatched. CDR3 length equals 12 residues. CDR3 in amino acids: CSVRTGTYEQYF. The CDR3 DNA is TGCAGCGTTCGGACAGGGACCTACGAGCAGTACTTC.

V is TRBV11-2 and J is TRBJ1-4; TRBD1 aligns across 10 bases. Germline lookup yields CDR1 SGHAT and CDR2 FQNNGV. With V trimmed by 0 bases and J by 4 bases, 8 bases remained unmatched. The CDR3 is 18 amino acids. The CDR3 region has the DNA TGTGCCAGCAGCTTAGATCTGGGACAGGGGTATGGTAATGAAAAACTGTTTTTT. This translates into CASSLDLGQGYGNEKLFF.

CDR3 sequence reads: CASSPGTGKTQYF. CDR3 bases: TGTGCCAGCAGTCCCGGGACAGGGAAGACCCAGTACTTC. The chain is built from TRBV6-5 and TRBJ2-5; 9 positions match TRBD1. The CDR3 is made up of 13 amino acids. Trimming at V came to 5 bases and at J to 6 bases, leaving 4 bases not matched to a gene. Germline V gene data show CDR1 as MNHEY and CDR2 as SVGAGI.

V gene TRBV5-5 combines with J gene TRBJ1-5; possibly TRBD1 for D (6 bases). The CDR3 has 17 amino acids. Germline CDR1 is SGHKS and CDR2 is YYEKEE (reference sequence). Trimming cost V 4 bases and J 0 bases, with 17 bases left between them. As DNA, the CDR3 is TGTGCCAGCAGCCGCGACTACAGGGAAGGTAGCAATCAGCCCCAGCATTTT. As protein: CASSRDYREGSNQPQHF.

The rearrangement joins TRBV10-2 to TRBJ1-2, with TRBD1 matching over 7 bases. The length of the CDR3 is 14 residues. The trim removed 0 bases at V and 13 bases at J, leaving 11 bases unmatched. Germline values: CDR1 WSHSY, CDR2 SAAADI. The CDR3 sequence is CASSESTRGRGSTF. CDR3 DNA: TGCGCCAGCAGTGAGTCGACGAGGGGGCGGGGGAGCACCTTC.

The chain combines TRBV6-8 with TRBJ2-3; TRBD2 aligns across 9 bases. The germline V gene has CDR1 MNHGY and CDR2 SAAAGT. This CDR3 region has 15 residues. J lost 6 bases, V lost 4 bases, and 8 bases had no gene match. The CDR3 DNA is TGTGCCAGCAGTTCTAGACTAGCGGCCGGGGATACGCAGTATTTT. Its translation: CASSSRLAAGDTQYF.

The chain combines TRBV5-4 with TRBJ1-2; D is possibly TRBD1 (5 bases). V shed 1 base and J shed 4 bases, with 11 bases lying between them. Per the germline V gene, CDR1 is SGHNT and CDR2 is YYREEE (reference sequence). The CDR3 length is 14 residues. The CDR3: CASSLRQGVYGYTF. CDR3 in DNA: TGTGCCAGCAGCTTGAGGCAGGGAGTCTATGGCTACACCTTC.

V and J are TRBV29-1 and TRBJ1-1, with unresolved D. CDR1 and CDR2 from the germline V gene are SQVTM and ANQGSEA. V lost 4 bases and J 0 bases, leaving 9 bases between the germline ends. The CDR3 consists of 13 residues. CDR3 loop: CSVVAVMNTEAFF. The CDR3 DNA follows: TGCAGCGTTGTCGCGGTTATGAACACTGAAGCTTTCTTT.

In this sample, this clone turned up once. The chain couples TRBV7-3 to TRBJ1-1; perhaps TRBD1 as D (5 bases). V was shortened by 2 bases and J by 0 bases, with 10 bases between the two germline ends. Germline values: CDR1 SGHTA, CDR2 FQGTGA. This CDR3 region has 15 residues. CDR3 in DNA: TGTGCCAGCAGCTTACAGGGCAGGATGAACACTGAAGCTTTCTTT. It translates to CASSLQGRMNTEAFF.

This clone is labeled medium-sized. The V and J genes are TRBV28 and TRBJ1-5; tentatively, D is TRBD1 (6 bases). Per germline, CDR1 MDHEN and CDR2 SYDVKM. This CDR3 spans 14 amino acids. The CDR3 protein is CTIGQPYNNQPQHF. The CDR3 DNA follows: TGTACGATTGGACAGCCTTACAACAATCAGCCCCAGCATTTT.

This rearrangement joins TRBV18 to TRBJ2-2, with no clear D. The CDR3 length is 12 residues. V lost 8 bases, J lost 4 bases, and 8 bases lay in between. CDR1 and CDR2 (germline): KGHSH, LQKENI. The CDR3: CASPRATGELFF. CDR3 in DNA: TGTGCCAGCCCCCGGGCCACCGGGGAGCTGTTTTTT.

Only a few counts were recorded for this clone. This rearrangement joins TRBV2 to TRBJ2-2, with D unclear. The CDR3 is 16 residues long. V was trimmed by 1 base and J by 7 bases, leaving 16 bases between them. Germline values: CDR1 SNHLY, CDR2 FYNNEI. CDR3 sequence reads: CASSEDSRVLGGELFF. The CDR3 region has the DNA TGTGCCAGCAGTGAAGATTCCCGGGTCCTAGGCGGGGAGCTGTTTTTT.

In DNA, the CDR3 is TGTGCCAGCAGCTTGGACAGGGGGCGACAAGAGACCCAGTACTTC. It yields the protein CASSLDRGRQETQYF. This chain uses TRBV5-4 with TRBJ2-5; 9 bases fit TRBD1. The CDR3 spans 15 residues. V lost 0 bases to trimming and J lost 2 bases; unmatched junction nucleotides: 2. Germline CDR1 and CDR2: SGHNT and YYREEE (reference sequence). Variable domain in full (rest from reference TRBV5-4 and TRBJ2-5): ETGVTQSPTHLIKTRGQQVTLRCSSQSGHNTVSWYQQALGQGPQFIFQYYREEENGRGNFPPRFSGLQFPNYSSELNVNALELDDSALYLCASSLDRGRQETQYFGPGTRLLVL.

The rearrangement joins TRBV2 to TRBJ1-1; tentatively, D is TRBD1 (5 bases). Trimming pared 4 bases from V and 4 bases from J, leaving 13 bases between. Germline CDR1 and CDR2: SNHLY and FYNNEI. This CDR3 has 14 amino acids. DNA for the CDR3: TGTGCCAGCAGTGGGCCGCAGGGTGGCACTGAAGCTTTCTTT. Residues: CASSGPQGGTEAFF. The full variable domain, in which reference TRBV2 and TRBJ1-1 provide the parts outside the CDR3, is EPEVTQTPSHQVTQMGQEVILRCVPISNHLYFYWYRQILGQKVEFLVSFYNNEISEKSEIFDDQFSVERPDGSNFTLKIRSTKLEDSAMYFCASSGPQGGTEAFFGQGTRLTVV.

This clone was counted a single time. The chain links TRBV7-7 to TRBJ2-7, with TRBD2 identical over 8 bases. CDR1 is SSHAT, CDR2 FNYEAQ, per germline (reference sequence). V lost 8 bases to trimming and J lost 4 bases; unmatched junction nucleotides: 10. The CDR3 is made up of 14 amino acids. The DNA for the CDR3 is TGTGCCAGCTCTCCGGGACTAGGTAGTTACGAGCAGTACTTC. Translation gives CASSPGLGSYEQYF.

The chain carries TRBV10-2 and TRBJ2-7, with 11 bases fitting TRBD2. From germline, CDR1 is WSHSY and CDR2 SAAADI. This CDR3 has 16 residues. V lost 8 bases, J lost 2 bases, and 11 bases stayed unmatched. The CDR3, as DNA: TGCGCCAGCCAGGGGGACTATAGCGGGGGGGCCTACGAGCAGTACTTC. It yields the protein CASQGDYSGGAYEQYF.